This section outlines one T cell receptor beta chain sequence together with its context. Its antigen is as yet unknown. This entry belongs to a study of T cell responses to AZD1222 COVID-19 vaccine. Assay: immunoSEQ multiplex PCR; the TCRdb copy retains only in-frame clones and omits some. The profile covers about 150,000 clones, with about 86% appearing a single time and 5% to 5.5% taken by the ten largest. Study-wide points: Clonal diversity was possibly underestimated, and the donors were mostly white British, with more females. Spike-specific TCR repertoires showed rising breadth and depth after two AZD1222 doses. Only six individuals given AZD1222 were seropositive at baseline. Vaccine-associated CD4 TCRs ranged over spike, dominating at 160-218 and 743-854.

The sequencing used peripheral blood, collected 28 days after the second AZD1222 dose. The clonotype originates from an adult who received the AZD1222 COVID-19 vaccine.

The CDR3: CASSLPHTGELFF. In nucleotides, the CDR3 is TGTGCCAGCAGCCTTCCGCACACCGGGGAGCTGTTTTTT. The chain employs TRBV14 and TRBJ2-2; D unresolved. Looked up from germline, CDR1 is SGHDN and CDR2 is FVKESK. This CDR3 spans 13 amino acids. The germline V and J ends were trimmed by 4 bases and 3 bases, with 6 bases remaining between them.